This T cell receptor beta chain was sequenced during a study of lymphopenia after photon versus proton radiotherapy. TCRdb's table, derived via immunoSEQ multiplex PCR, lists solely in-frame clones and lacks some. The sample lists about 40,000 clones; over 80% were seen once. The V gene lost 1 base and the J gene lost 6 bases, with 14 bases spanning the gap. This CDR3 spans 15 amino acids. Germline CDR1 and CDR2: SGHRS and YFSETQ. Study-level results: Post-nadir TCR diversity decline inversely tracked overall survival among those who died. Post-nadir diversity loss with photons came from oligoclonal expansion, particularly CD8+ Temra cells.

Worth noting for this clone: Its antigen is not known.

This specimen was peripheral blood, taken from a patient treated with proton-based radiotherapy. This chain links TRBV5-1 with TRBJ2-1; TRBD2 might be the D (6 bases). The sequence derives from a woman in her sixties or seventies with pancreatic cancer. The CDR3 loop reads CASSLTSLMANEQFF. As DNA, the CDR3 is TGCGCCAGCAGCTTGACTAGCTTGATGGCCAATGAGCAGTTCTTC.